The 6 T cell receptor beta chains reported below all come from one sample, sequenced in a study of cytomegalovirus exposure and HLA in healthy donors. The table came from immunoSEQ multiplex PCR; TCRdb's copy has only in-frame clones and leaves some out. The table shows 150,000 to 200,000 clones, with about 82% occurring only once. Sequences were obtained from PBMCs. These TCRs come from a young woman in good health and CMV-seronegative.

The rearrangement joins TRBV7-6 to TRBJ2-2; 8 bases line up with TRBD1. The CDR3 consists of 15 residues. V shed 2 bases and J 4 bases; nucleotides not matched to a gene: 3. The germline V gene has CDR1 SGHVS and CDR2 FNYEAQ. The CDR3 sequence: CASSLRDRSTGELFF. The DNA for the CDR3 is TGTGCCAGCAGCTTAAGGGACAGGAGCACCGGGGAGCTGTTTTTT.

The gene calls are TRBV19 and TRBJ2-7; D is undetermined. The length of the CDR3 is 12 residues. The V end lost 7 bases, the J end lost 0 bases, and 7 bases lay between the germline ends. Germline loops: CDR1 LNHDA, CDR2 SQIVND (reference sequence). The CDR3 region has the DNA TGTGCCAGTATCGGTAGCTCCTACGAGCAGTACTTC. Amino acid sequence: CASIGSSYEQYF.

The table lists this clone with a count of one. This chain joins TRBV20-1 and TRBJ1-2; D remains unclear. Germline CDR1 reads DFQATT; CDR2 reads SNEGSKA (reference sequence). With 0 bases removed from V and 11 bases from J, the gap between germline ends came to 7 bases. The CDR3 runs to 10 residues. The CDR3 sequence: CSARDEEYTF. Written as DNA, the CDR3 is TGCAGTGCTAGAGATGAGGAGTACACCTTC.

The rearrangement links TRBV7-3 to TRBJ1-2; TRBD1 is a possible D gene (5 bases). The CDR3 length is 15 residues. Germline V gives CDR1 SGHTA, CDR2 FQGTGA. Between the trimmed V and J ends, which lost 5 bases and 4 bases, there was a span of 17 bases. As DNA, the CDR3 is TGTGCCAGCAGCCCCGGCTCCGGGACTACCTATGGCTACACCTTC. Encoded protein: CASSPGSGTTYGYTF.

This clone has only one observation. The chain couples TRBV19 to TRBJ1-2, with a possible D match to TRBD1 (6 bases). The CDR3 covers 11 residues. CDR1 is LNHDA and CDR2 is SQIVND in the germline V gene (reference sequence). V lost 10 bases and J 7 bases, leaving 13 bases between the germline ends. CDR3 residues: CATGGLLGYTF. In DNA, the CDR3 is TGTGCCACCGGGGGGCTGCTTGGCTACACCTTC.

V gene TRBV5-4 combines with J gene TRBJ1-6; 9 bases are shared with TRBD1. CDR1 and CDR2 from the germline V gene are SGHNT and YYREEE (reference sequence). The CDR3 covers 14 residues. V lost 1 base and J lost 10; bases outside the gene matches: 3. The CDR3 region has the DNA TGTGCCAGCAGCTTGAGGGACAGGGTCTCACCCCTCCACTTT. Amino acids: CASSLRDRVSPLHF.